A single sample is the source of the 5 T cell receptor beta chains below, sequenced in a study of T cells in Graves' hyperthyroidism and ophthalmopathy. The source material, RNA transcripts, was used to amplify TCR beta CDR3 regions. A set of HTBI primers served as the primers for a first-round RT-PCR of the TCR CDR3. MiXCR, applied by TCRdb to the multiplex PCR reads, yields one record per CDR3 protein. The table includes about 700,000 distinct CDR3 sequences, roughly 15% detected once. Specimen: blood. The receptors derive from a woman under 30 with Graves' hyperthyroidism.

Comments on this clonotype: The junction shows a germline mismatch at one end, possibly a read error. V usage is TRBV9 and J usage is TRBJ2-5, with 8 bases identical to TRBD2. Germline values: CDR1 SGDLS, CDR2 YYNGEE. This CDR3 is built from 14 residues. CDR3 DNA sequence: TGTGTCAGCAGCGTAGAAGATAGCGGGATGGCCCAGTACTTC. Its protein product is CVSSVEDSGMAQYF.

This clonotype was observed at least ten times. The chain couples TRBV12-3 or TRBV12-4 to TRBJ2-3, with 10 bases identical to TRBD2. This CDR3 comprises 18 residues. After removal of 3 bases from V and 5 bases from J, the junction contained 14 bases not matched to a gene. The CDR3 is CASSFDTSGIRRLDTQYF. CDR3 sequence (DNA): TGTGCCAGCAGTTTCGACACTAGCGGGATTCGCAGGCTAGATACGCAGTATTTT.

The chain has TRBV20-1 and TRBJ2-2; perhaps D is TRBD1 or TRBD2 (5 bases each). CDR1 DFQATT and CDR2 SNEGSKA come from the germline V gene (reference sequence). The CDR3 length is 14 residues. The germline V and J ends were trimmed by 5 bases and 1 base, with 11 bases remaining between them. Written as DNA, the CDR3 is TGCAGTGCTTATAGGGACCAGAACACCGGGGAGCTGTTTTTT. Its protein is CSAYRDQNTGELFF.

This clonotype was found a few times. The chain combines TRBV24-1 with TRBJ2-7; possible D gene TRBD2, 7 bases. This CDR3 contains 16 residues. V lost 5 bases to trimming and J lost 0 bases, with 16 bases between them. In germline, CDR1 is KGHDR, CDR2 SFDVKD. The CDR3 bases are TGTGCCACCAGTGCGGGGGGCGGATTGAGCTCCTACGAGCAGTACTTC. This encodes CATSAGGGLSSYEQYF.

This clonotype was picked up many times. Here the CDR3 DNA reads TGTGCCTGCAGACTGGGCGGGGCCAGGATGGAGTTCTTC. This codes for CACRLGGARMEFF. The rearrangement links TRBV30 to TRBJ2-1; TRBD2 is a possible D gene (6 bases). V shed 6 bases and J shed 14 bases, with 23 bases lying between them. The CDR3 consists of 13 residues. Germline CDR1 reads GTSNPN; CDR2 reads SVGIG (reference sequence).